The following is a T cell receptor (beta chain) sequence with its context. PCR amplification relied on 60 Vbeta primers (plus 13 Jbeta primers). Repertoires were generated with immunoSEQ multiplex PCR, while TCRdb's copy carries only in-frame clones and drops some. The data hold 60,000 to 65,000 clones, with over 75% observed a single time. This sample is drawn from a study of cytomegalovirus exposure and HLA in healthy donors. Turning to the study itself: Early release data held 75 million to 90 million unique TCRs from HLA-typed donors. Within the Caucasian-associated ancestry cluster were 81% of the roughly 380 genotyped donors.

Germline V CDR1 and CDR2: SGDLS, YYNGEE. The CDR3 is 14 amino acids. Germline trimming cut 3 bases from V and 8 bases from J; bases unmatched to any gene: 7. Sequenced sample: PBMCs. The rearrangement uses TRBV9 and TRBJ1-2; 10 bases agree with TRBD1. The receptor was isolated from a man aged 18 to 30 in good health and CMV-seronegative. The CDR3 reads CASSGETGGGGYTF. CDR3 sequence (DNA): TGTGCCAGCAGCGGTGAGACAGGGGGCGGGGGCTACACCTTC.